A single sample is the source of the 5 T cell receptor beta chains below, sequenced in a study of cytomegalovirus exposure and HLA in healthy donors. The repertoire was sequenced with immunoSEQ multiplex PCR; TCRdb's copy has only in-frame clones and lacks some. The data show about 110,000 clones, with 70% to 85% seen just once and approximately 2.9% held by the top ten. The sequencing sample was made of PBMCs. The receptors come from a woman aged 18-29 years in good health and CMV-seronegative.

The CDR3 spells CASSLNSNPSGANVLTF. Written as DNA, the CDR3 is TGTGCCAGCAGCCTCAACTCTAACCCCTCTGGGGCCAACGTCCTGACTTTC. The genes are TRBV9 and TRBJ2-6; D unclear. V dropped 4 bases and J dropped 0 bases, with 14 bases sitting between them. Germline values: CDR1 SGDLS, CDR2 YYNGEE. CDR3 length: 17 residues.

V is TRBV5-1 and J is TRBJ1-1, with D maybe TRBD1 (6 bases). Germline lookup yields CDR1 SGHRS and CDR2 YFSETQ. Trimming took off 6 bases at V and 0 bases at J, with 12 bases between the two ends. CDR3 length: 14 residues. CDR3: CASTPTGLNTEAFF. CDR3 DNA: TGCGCCAGCACCCCGACAGGCTTGAACACTGAAGCTTTCTTT.

DNA for the CDR3: TGCGCCAGCAGCTTGGCGTGGGGGGACAGGGATTACGAGCAGTACTTC. Translated, it gives CASSLAWGDRDYEQYF. The V call is TRBV5-1, the J call TRBJ2-7, with 9 positions matching TRBD1. CDR3 size: 16 residues. V gave up 0 bases and J gave up 4 bases; unmatched junction bases: 8. From germline, CDR1 is SGHRS and CDR2 YFSETQ.

The rearrangement joins TRBV7-3 to TRBJ2-1; possible D gene TRBD1, 6 bases. Trimming pared 5 bases from V and 3 bases from J, leaving 17 bases between. The CDR3 contains 16 residues. CDR1 is SGHTA and CDR2 is FQGTGA in the germline V gene. CDR3 sequence: CASSASNRVHYNEQFF. CDR3 in DNA: TGTGCCAGCAGCGCATCCAACAGGGTACACTACAATGAGCAGTTCTTC. Looking up the rest from reference TRBV7-3 and TRBJ2-1 gives the full variable domain: GAGVSQTPSNKVTEKGKYVELRCDPISGHTALYWYRQSLGQGPEFLIYFQGTGAADDSGLPNDRFFAVRPEGSVSTLKIQRTERGDSAVYLCASSASNRVHYNEQFFGPGTRLTVL.

The rearrangement links TRBV15 to TRBJ2-3; D might be TRBD2 (6 bases). Deletions cut 0 bases from V and 6 bases from J, with 13 bases between. CDR1 is LNHNV, CDR2 YYDKDF, per germline (reference sequence). The CDR3 extends over 15 amino acids. CDR3 sequence (DNA): TGTGCCACCAGCAGAGATTTCGTCCGGGGGGATACGCAGTATTTT. Translating gives CATSRDFVRGDTQYF.